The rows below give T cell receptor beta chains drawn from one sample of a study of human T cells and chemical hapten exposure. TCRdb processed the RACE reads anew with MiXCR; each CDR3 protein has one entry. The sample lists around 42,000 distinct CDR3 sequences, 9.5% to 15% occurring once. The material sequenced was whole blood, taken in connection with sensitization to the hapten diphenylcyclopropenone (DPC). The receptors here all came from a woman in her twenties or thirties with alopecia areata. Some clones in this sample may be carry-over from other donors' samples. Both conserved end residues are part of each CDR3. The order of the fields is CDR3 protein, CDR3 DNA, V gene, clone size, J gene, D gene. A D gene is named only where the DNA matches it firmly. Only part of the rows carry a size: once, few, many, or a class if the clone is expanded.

CDR3 protein: CSADLNPAGANVLTF
CDR3 DNA: TGCAGTGCGGACCTCAACCCGGCGGGGGCCAACGTCCTGACTTTC
V gene: TRBV20-1
clone size: few
J gene: TRBJ2-6
D gene: NA

CDR3 protein: CASSLVVPTRANYGYTF
CDR3 DNA: TGTGCCAGCAGCTTAGTGGTACCGACAAGGGCCAACTATGGCTACACCTTC
V gene: TRBV11-2
clone size: many
J gene: TRBJ1-2
D gene: NA

CDR3 protein: CASSQTRTGLVNEQFF
CDR3 DNA: TGTGCCAGCAGTCAGACCCGGACAGGTCTCGTCAATGAGCAGTTCTTC
V gene: TRBV27
clone size: many
J gene: TRBJ2-1
D gene: TRBD1

CDR3 protein: CANSPTRWSYNEQFF
CDR3 DNA: TGTGCCAACAGCCCAACTAGATGGTCCTACAATGAGCAGTTCTTC
V gene: TRBV5-5
clone size: NA
J gene: TRBJ2-1
D gene: NA

CDR3 protein: CASSLRGEAFF
CDR3 DNA: TGTGCCAGCAGCTTAAGAGGAGAAGCTTTCTTT
V gene: TRBV7-8
clone size: few
J gene: TRBJ1-1
D gene: NA

CDR3 protein: CASSLDSMNTEAFF
CDR3 DNA: TGCGCCAGCAGCTTGGACAGCATGAACACTGAAGCTTTCTTT
V gene: TRBV5-1
clone size: many
J gene: TRBJ1-1
D gene: NA

CDR3 protein: CASSLRASGRQSSPSDTQYF
CDR3 DNA: TGTGCCAGCAGCTTAAGGGCTAGCGGGAGGCAGTCATCACCATCAGATACGCAGTATTTT
V gene: TRBV7-3
clone size: few
J gene: TRBJ2-3
D gene: TRBD2

CDR3 protein: CASSERATGENEQFF
CDR3 DNA: TGTGCCAGCAGCGAGAGGGCAACAGGGGAAAATGAGCAGTTCTTC
V gene: TRBV7-8
clone size: few
J gene: TRBJ2-1
D gene: TRBD1

CDR3 protein: CASSLRGVNSPLHF
CDR3 DNA: TGTGCCAGCAGCCTCCGCGGGGTTAATTCACCCCTCCACTTT
V gene: TRBV7-2
clone size: many
J gene: TRBJ1-6
D gene: NA

CDR3 protein: CASSSDRELWGYTF
CDR3 DNA: TGTGCCAGCAGCTCGGACAGGGAACTATGGGGCTACACCTTC
V gene: TRBV7-9
clone size: many
J gene: TRBJ1-2
D gene: TRBD1

CDR3 protein: CSLGLAQYNEQFF
CDR3 DNA: TGCAGTCTAGGACTAGCGCAATACAATGAGCAGTTCTTC
V gene: TRBV20-1
clone size: NA
J gene: TRBJ2-1
D gene: TRBD2

CDR3 protein: CSARGQGLPYNEQFF
CDR3 DNA: TGCAGTGCTAGAGGCCAGGGTCTGCCCTACAATGAGCAGTTCTTC
V gene: TRBV20-1
clone size: many
J gene: TRBJ2-1
D gene: NA

CDR3 protein: CASSLLRGGSNQPQHF
CDR3 DNA: TGTGCCAGCAGCTTACTCAGGGGTGGAAGCAATCAGCCCCAGCATTTT
V gene: TRBV7-9
clone size: many
J gene: TRBJ1-5
D gene: NA

CDR3 protein: CASSSHPTSGRAGEQFF
CDR3 DNA: TGCGCCAGCAGCTCCCACCCGACTAGCGGGAGGGCCGGTGAGCAGTTCTTC
V gene: TRBV5-1
clone size: many
J gene: TRBJ2-1
D gene: TRBD2

CDR3 protein: CASSLVLAGASEQYF
CDR3 DNA: TGCGCCAGCAGCTTGGTGCTAGCGGGAGCATCCGAGCAGTACTTC
V gene: TRBV5-1
clone size: NA
J gene: TRBJ2-7
D gene: TRBD2

CDR3 protein: CASSGWASPKETQYF
CDR3 DNA: TGTGCCAGCAGCGGGTGGGCCTCGCCCAAGGAGACCCAGTACTTC
V gene: TRBV4-2
clone size: few
J gene: TRBJ2-5
D gene: NA

CDR3 protein: CAWRHNAGFGSSPLINSPLHF
CDR3 DNA: TGTGCCTGGAGACATAACGCAGGCTTTGGGTCCTCCCCCCTCATCAATTCACCCCTCCACTTT
V gene: TRBV30
clone size: NA
J gene: TRBJ1-6
D gene: NA

CDR3 protein: CSVEDAHRTSTDTQYF
CDR3 DNA: TGCAGCGTTGAAGATGCCCACAGGACTAGCACAGATACGCAGTATTTT
V gene: TRBV29-1
clone size: few
J gene: TRBJ2-3
D gene: NA

CDR3 protein: CASSPGRRDNQPQHF
CDR3 DNA: TGTGCCAGCTCTCCGGGACGTCGCGACAATCAGCCCCAGCATTTT
V gene: TRBV27
clone size: many
J gene: TRBJ1-5
D gene: NA

CDR3 protein: CASGPNHNEQFF
CDR3 DNA: TGTGCCAGCGGACCGAACCACAATGAGCAGTTCTTC
V gene: TRBV28
clone size: many
J gene: TRBJ2-1
D gene: NA

CDR3 protein: CASSLSSRAEAFF
CDR3 DNA: TGTGCCAGCAGCTTAAGTTCTCGGGCAGAAGCTTTCTTT
V gene: TRBV11-3
clone size: NA
J gene: TRBJ1-1
D gene: NA

CDR3 protein: CASKAEQRYGYTF
CDR3 DNA: TGTGCCAGCAAGGCGGAACAACGATATGGCTACACCTTC
V gene: TRBV6-5
clone size: many
J gene: TRBJ1-2
D gene: NA

CDR3 protein: CASSYRGRIGNTEAFF
CDR3 DNA: TGTGCCAGCAGTTACAGGGGGCGAATCGGAAACACTGAAGCTTTCTTT
V gene: TRBV6-5
clone size: few
J gene: TRBJ1-1
D gene: TRBD1

CDR3 protein: CASSFAGANVLTF
CDR3 DNA: TGTGCCAGCAGCTTTGCTGGGGCCAACGTCCTGACTTTC
V gene: TRBV11-2
clone size: many
J gene: TRBJ2-6
D gene: NA

CDR3 protein: CASSPRGFTEAFF
CDR3 DNA: TGTGCCAGCAGCCCTAGAGGGTTCACTGAAGCTTTCTTT
V gene: TRBV6-5
clone size: many
J gene: TRBJ1-1
D gene: NA

CDR3 protein: CASSLTDEGIYGYTF
CDR3 DNA: TGTGCCAGCTCACTAACCGACGAGGGCATCTATGGCTACACCTTC
V gene: TRBV6-2/TRBV6-3
clone size: NA
J gene: TRBJ1-2
D gene: NA

CDR3 protein: CASSLNQDRAYGYTF
CDR3 DNA: TGTGCCAGCAGCCTGAACCAGGACAGGGCCTATGGCTACACCTTC
V gene: TRBV11-2
clone size: many
J gene: TRBJ1-2
D gene: TRBD1

CDR3 protein: CASAKGAGSSYEQYF
CDR3 DNA: TGTGCCAGTGCCAAGGGTGCCGGGAGCTCCTACGAGCAGTACTTC
V gene: TRBV11-3
clone size: many
J gene: TRBJ2-7
D gene: NA

CDR3 protein: CASSLMGDRGDTQYF
CDR3 DNA: TGCGCCAGCAGCTTGATGGGCGACCGTGGTGATACGCAGTATTTT
V gene: TRBV5-1
clone size: few
J gene: TRBJ2-3
D gene: NA

CDR3 protein: CASSLVGLGETQYF
CDR3 DNA: TGTGCCAGCAGCTTAGTAGGACTAGGAGAGACCCAGTACTTC
V gene: TRBV7-2
clone size: few
J gene: TRBJ2-5
D gene: TRBD2

CDR3 protein: CASSLTGGSNQPQHF
CDR3 DNA: TGTGCCAGCAGCCTGACAGGGGGTTCCAATCAGCCCCAGCATTTT
V gene: TRBV6-2/TRBV6-3
clone size: many
J gene: TRBJ1-5
D gene: TRBD1

CDR3 protein: CASSSRGQPQHF
CDR3 DNA: TGTGCCAGCAGCTCGCGCGGACAGCCCCAGCATTTT
V gene: TRBV6-2/TRBV6-3
clone size: few
J gene: TRBJ1-5
D gene: NA

CDR3 protein: CASSPALEREQFF
CDR3 DNA: TGTGCCAGCTCGCCCGCATTAGAACGTGAGCAGTTCTTC
V gene: TRBV18
clone size: many
J gene: TRBJ2-1
D gene: NA

CDR3 protein: CASSPRPNNEQFF
CDR3 DNA: TGTGCCAGCAGTCCACGTCCTAACAATGAGCAGTTCTTC
V gene: TRBV28
clone size: NA
J gene: TRBJ2-1
D gene: NA